These T cell receptor beta chains were read from a single sample in a study of post-analysis software for immune sequencing data. TCRdb fed the PCR reads into MiXCR, producing one record per CDR3 protein. Among almost 700,000 distinct CDR3 sequences listed, 55% to 60% were seen once. What was sequenced was blood. The receptors were sampled from a girl aged 2-15 years with multiple sclerosis. Each CDR3 is given with its conserved first and last residue. The D gene is left open where the match is weak. The listing skips clone size in some rows; elsewhere it reads once, few, many or a size class.

TRBV2	.	.	TRBJ2-5	TGTGCCACTGGAGGGACGGGATCAGAGACCCAGTACTTC	CATGGTGSETQYF
TRBV12-3/TRBV12-4	few	TRBD1	TRBJ2-1	TGTGCCAGCAGCCGACGCACAGGGGGCTCCTACAATGAGCAGTTCTTC	CASSRRTGGSYNEQFF
TRBV7-8	.	.	TRBJ2-1	TGTGCCAGCAGCTCCTTGACTGGCAATGAGCAGTTCTTC	CASSSLTGNEQFF
TRBV6-2/TRBV6-3	.	.	TRBJ2-5	TGTGCCAGCAGGAATAAAGAGACCCAGTACTTC	CASRNKETQYF
TRBV5-1	.	TRBD1	TRBJ1-1	TGCGCCAGCAGCTTGGACAGGGGGCTGAACGCTGAAGCTTTCTTT	CASSLDRGLNAEAFF
TRBV7-2	.	.	TRBJ1-2	TGTGCCAGCAGCTTAGAAACGTCAGCGCTCTATGGCTACACCTTC	CASSLETSALYGYTF
TRBV20-1	.	TRBD1	TRBJ1-2	TGCAGTGCTAGGCCATCCCGACAGGGCGACTATGGCTACACCTTC	CSARPSRQGDYGYTF
TRBV13	once	.	TRBJ1-2	TGTGCCAGCAGCCCGGGGGGGGCAAATGGAGGCTACACCTTC	CASSPGGANGGYTF
TRBV7-9	few	.	TRBJ1-5	TGTGCCAGCAGCGATGGGACCGTTGGTCAGCCCCAGCATTTT	CASSDGTVGQPQHF
TRBV20-1	.	.	TRBJ2-7	TGCAGTGCTAGGGGGGGACGGGGACTTTCCTACGAGCAGTACTTC	CSARGGRGLSYEQYF
TRBV30	.	TRBD2	TRBJ2-5	TGTGCCTGGAGTGTGGTAGTAGCGGGAGGGCCTCCGTACTTC	CAWSVVVAGGPPYF
TRBV30	.	.	TRBJ1-5	TGTGCCTGGAGTGTACTTGGCGCCAGGGGGCCCCAGCATTTT	CAWSVLGARGPQHF
TRBV28	few	.	TRBJ2-7	TGTGCCAGCAGCCCAAACCTGGGCGGTTGGGTACACGAGCAGTACTTC	CASSPNLGGWVHEQYF
TRBV20-1	few	TRBD2	TRBJ2-5	TGCAGTGCTAGAGCGATAAGGACTAGCGGGGCCCCCCGGGAGACCCAGTACTTC	CSARAIRTSGAPRETQYF
TRBV7-2	.	.	TRBJ2-4	TGTGCCAGCAGCTTAACCAAAAACATTCAGTACTTC	CASSLTKNIQYF
TRBV7-3	.	.	TRBJ2-5	TGTGCCAGCAGCTTAACGAGTCAGGCGCGGGAGACCCAGTACTTC	CASSLTSQARETQYF
TRBV27	.	TRBD2	TRBJ2-1	TGTGCCAGCAGTCTAAGTTGGGGTAGCGGGAGTTCAAATGAGCAGTTCTTC	CASSLSWGSGSSNEQFF
TRBV5-5	.	TRBD1	TRBJ2-3	TGTGCCAGCAGCGTAAACCGGGACAGGGGGGTGACAGATACGCAGTATTTT	CASSVNRDRGVTDTQYF
TRBV6-5	.	.	TRBJ1-2	TGTGCCAGCAGTTACGGGGGGGTCGGCTACACCTTC	CASSYGGVGYTF
TRBV6-2/TRBV6-3	.	TRBD1	TRBJ2-1	TGTGCCAGGCGGACAGGGGGTAACGATGAGCAGTTCTTC	CARRTGGNDEQFF
TRBV7-9	few	.	TRBJ2-3	TGTGCCAGCAGCTGGGACCAACCCTCAGATACGCAGTATTTT	CASSWDQPSDTQYF
TRBV5-1	.	TRBD2	TRBJ2-3	TGCGCCAGCAGCCCGGGACTAGCGGGCGACGTGGATACGCAGTATTTT	CASSPGLAGDVDTQYF
TRBV12-3/TRBV12-4	.	.	TRBJ1-2	TGTGCCAGCAGTTACCAGGGTTTAGGCTATGGCTACACCTTC	CASSYQGLGYGYTF
TRBV20-1	few	.	TRBJ2-7	TGCAGTGCTAGCATCTCTGGAGACAACAACTACGAGCAGTACTTC	CSASISGDNNYEQYF
TRBV20-1	few	.	TRBJ2-1	TGCAGTGCTAACCTGGCGGGCAGTGAGCAGTTCTTC	CSANLAGSEQFF
TRBV7-2	.	.	TRBJ2-5	TGTGCCAGCAGCTGGCTTTGGACGGGTCAAGAGACCCAGTACTTC	CASSWLWTGQETQYF
TRBV11-2	.	.	TRBJ2-7	TGTGCCAGCAGCTTCCAGGAAACCTACGAGCAGTACTTC	CASSFQETYEQYF
TRBV29-1	.	TRBD1	TRBJ1-2	TGCAGCGTGTGGGGACAGGGGATCTCTAACTATGGCTACACCTTC	CSVWGQGISNYGYTF
TRBV7-9	.	.	TRBJ2-5	TGTGCCAGCAGCCCAGGGCAGGGTGTAGAGACCCAGTACTTC	CASSPGQGVETQYF
TRBV5-1	.	.	TRBJ1-4	TGCGCCAGCCGACTAACAACGGTCCCCAATGAAAAACTGTTTTTT	CASRLTTVPNEKLFF
TRBV5-1	.	.	TRBJ1-1	TGCGTCAGCAGCTCACTGGACACTGAAGCTTTCTTT	CVSSSLDTEAFF
TRBV6-4	.	TRBD1	TRBJ1-2	TGTGCCAGCAGTGACTCCGGGACAGATAACTATGGCTACACCTTC	CASSDSGTDNYGYTF
TRBV7-2	.	TRBD2	TRBJ2-1	TGTGCCAGCAGCTTCGTAGCGGGGGAGGGTGAGCAGTTCTTC	CASSFVAGEGEQFF
TRBV5-1	.	.	TRBJ2-1	TGCGCCAGCAGCTCAGGGACTTCCTACAATGAGCAGTTCTTC	CASSSGTSYNEQFF
TRBV20-1	few	.	TRBJ2-7	TGCAGTGCTAAGGGCCGGATCCACGAGCAGTACTTC	CSAKGRIHEQYF
TRBV12-3/TRBV12-4	.	.	TRBJ2-1	TGTGCCAGCAGCCCCCAAAGGGTAAATGAGCAGTTCTTC	CASSPQRVNEQFF
TRBV6-1	.	TRBD2	TRBJ2-1	TGTGCCAGCAGCCCTACTAGCGGGAGGCTCCCTCTCCTAGGAACCCATGAGCAGTTCTTC	CASSPTSGRLPLLGTHEQFF
TRBV12-3/TRBV12-4	once	TRBD1	TRBJ1-1	TGTGCCAGCAGTTTACACAGGGGGGCCACTGAAGCTTTCTTT	CASSLHRGATEAFF
TRBV7-9	once	.	TRBJ2-3	TGTGCCAGCAGCTTAAATAGGGCCGGTAGCACAGATACGCAGTATTTT	CASSLNRAGSTDTQYF
TRBV7-6	.	.	TRBJ2-3	TGTGCCAGCAGCTTAGTCTTGAGGGGGACCGCAAGAGAGGGCACAGATACGCAGTATTTT	CASSLVLRGTAREGTDTQYF
TRBV6-5	.	.	TRBJ2-1	TGTGCCAGCAGTTACGGTCTGGCTGAGCAGTTCTTC	CASSYGLAEQFF
TRBV7-9	.	.	TRBJ1-2	TGTGCCAGCAGCTCCTTACCGTGGGGAGACCGGTATGGCTACACCTTC	CASSSLPWGDRYGYTF
TRBV9	.	.	TRBJ2-5	TGTGCCAGCAGTGCCAGTGCTAGGGCCCGTATAGGAGAGACCCAGTACTTC	CASSASARARIGETQYF
TRBV10-2	.	.	TRBJ2-3	TGCGCCAGCAGCGGGGGGCCTGCAGATACGCAGTATTTT	CASSGGPADTQYF
TRBV20-1	few	.	TRBJ1-6	TGCAGTGCTAGGCCCGGACAGAGCTATAATTCACCCCTCCACTTT	CSARPGQSYNSPLHF
TRBV7-9	.	.	TRBJ2-3	TGTGCCAGCAGCCCCGTGAGGTCTAGCACAGATACGCAGTATTTT	CASSPVRSSTDTQYF
TRBV6-4	.	.	TRBJ2-1	TGTGCCAGCAGTAGGAGGGCGGGAGAAGACAGGAATGAGCAGTTCTTC	CASSRRAGEDRNEQFF
TRBV20-1	.	TRBD2	TRBJ2-5	TGCAGTGCGCGGGGACTAGCGGGGACCCAGTACTTC	CSARGLAGTQYF
TRBV3-1	once	.	TRBJ1-1	TGTGCCAGCAGCCCAGAAGGGGGTAGGGCTGAAGCTTTCTTT	CASSPEGGRAEAFF
TRBV10-1	few	.	TRBJ2-5	TGCGCCAGCAGTGAGCGGTTCATGGTAGCGTTAGAGGAGACCCAGTACTTC	CASSERFMVALEETQYF
TRBV20-1	.	.	TRBJ1-6	TGCAGTGCTAGAGAGGCGGGGGATTCACCCCTCCACTTT	CSAREAGDSPLHF
TRBV7-2	.	TRBD1	TRBJ1-2	TGTGCCAGCAGCTTAGGGGACAGGGGGCTGGGCTACACCTTC	CASSLGDRGLGYTF